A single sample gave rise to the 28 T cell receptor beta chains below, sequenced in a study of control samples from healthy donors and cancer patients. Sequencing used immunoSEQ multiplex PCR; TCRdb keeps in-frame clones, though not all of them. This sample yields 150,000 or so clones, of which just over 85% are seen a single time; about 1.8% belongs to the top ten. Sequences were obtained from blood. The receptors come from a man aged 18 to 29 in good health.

Here the CDR3 reads CASSQEGDPRGPYNEQFF. The CDR3 DNA sequence: TGTGCCAGCAGCCAAGAAGGGGACCCCAGGGGACCTTACAATGAGCAGTTCTTC. The genes are TRBV3-1 (or the pseudogene TRBV3-2) and TRBJ2-1; TRBD1 is a possible D gene (6 bases). From germline, CDR1 is LGHDT and CDR2 YNNKEL (reference sequence). Between the trimmed V and J ends, which lost 0 bases and 4 bases, there was a span of 19 bases. This CDR3 contains 18 residues.

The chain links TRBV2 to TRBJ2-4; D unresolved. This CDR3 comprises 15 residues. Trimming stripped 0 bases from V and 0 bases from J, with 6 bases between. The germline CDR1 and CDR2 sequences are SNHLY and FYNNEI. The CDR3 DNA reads TGTGCCAGCAGTGAAGCCCGGACAGCCAAAAACATTCAGTACTTC. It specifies CASSEARTAKNIQYF.

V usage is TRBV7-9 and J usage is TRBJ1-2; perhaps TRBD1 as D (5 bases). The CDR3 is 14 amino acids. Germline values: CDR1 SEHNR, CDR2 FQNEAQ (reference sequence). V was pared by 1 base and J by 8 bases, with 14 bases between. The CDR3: CASSLGVGTRGYTF. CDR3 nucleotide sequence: TGTGCCAGCAGCTTAGGTGTAGGGACGAGAGGCTACACCTTC.

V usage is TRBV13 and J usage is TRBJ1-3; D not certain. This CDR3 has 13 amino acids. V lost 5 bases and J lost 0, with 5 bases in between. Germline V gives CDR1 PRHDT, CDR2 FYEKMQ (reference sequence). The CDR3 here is CASSPGSGNTIYF. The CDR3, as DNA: TGTGCCAGCAGCCCGGGCTCTGGAAACACCATATATTTT. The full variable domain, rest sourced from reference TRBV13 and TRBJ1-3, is AAGVIQSPRHLIKEKRETATLKCYPIPRHDTVYWYQQGPGQDPQFLISFYEKMQSDKGSIPDRFSAQQFSDYHSELNMSSLELGDSALYFCASSPGSGNTIYFGEGSWLTVV.

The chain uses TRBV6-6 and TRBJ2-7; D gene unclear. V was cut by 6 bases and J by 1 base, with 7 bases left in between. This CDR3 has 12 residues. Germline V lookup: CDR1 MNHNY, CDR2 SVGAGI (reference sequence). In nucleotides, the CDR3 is TGTGCCAGCAGGGCATTGTCCTACGAGCAGTACTTC. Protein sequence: CASRALSYEQYF.

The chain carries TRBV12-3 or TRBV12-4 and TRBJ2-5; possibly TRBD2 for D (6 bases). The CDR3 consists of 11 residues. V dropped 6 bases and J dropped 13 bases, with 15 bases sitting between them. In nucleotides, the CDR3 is TGTGCCAGCAGCAACGGACTACGGCGGTACTTC. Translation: CASSNGLRRYF.

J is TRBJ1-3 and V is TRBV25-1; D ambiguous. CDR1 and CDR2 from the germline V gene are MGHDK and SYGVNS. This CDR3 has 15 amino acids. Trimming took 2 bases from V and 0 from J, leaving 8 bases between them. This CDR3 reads CASSELRSSGNTIYF. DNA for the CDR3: TGTGCCAGCAGTGAACTCCGGTCCTCTGGAAACACCATATATTTT. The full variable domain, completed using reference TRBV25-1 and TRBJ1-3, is EADIYQTPRYLVIGTGKKITLECSQTMGHDKMYWYQQDPGMELHLIHYSYGVNSTEKGDLSSESTVSRIRTEHFPLTLESARPSHTSQYLCASSELRSSGNTIYFGEGSWLTVV.

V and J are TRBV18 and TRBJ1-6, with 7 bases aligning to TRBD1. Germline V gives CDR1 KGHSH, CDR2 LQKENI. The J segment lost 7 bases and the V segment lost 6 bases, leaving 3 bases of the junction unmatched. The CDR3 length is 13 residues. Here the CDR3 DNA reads TGTGCCAGCTCGCGGGACAGAAATTCACCCCTCCACTTT. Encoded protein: CASSRDRNSPLHF.

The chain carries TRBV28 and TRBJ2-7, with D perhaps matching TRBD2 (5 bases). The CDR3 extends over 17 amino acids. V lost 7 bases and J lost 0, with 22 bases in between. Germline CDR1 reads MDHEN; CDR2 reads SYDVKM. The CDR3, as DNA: TGTGCCAGCACCCCTTTAATAAACCCCGACTACTCCTACGAGCAGTACTTC. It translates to CASTPLINPDYSYEQYF.

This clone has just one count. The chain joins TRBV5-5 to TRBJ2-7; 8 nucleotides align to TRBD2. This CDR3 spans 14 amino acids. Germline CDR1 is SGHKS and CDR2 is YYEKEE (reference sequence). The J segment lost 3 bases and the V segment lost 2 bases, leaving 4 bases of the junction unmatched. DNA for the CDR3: TGTGCCAGCAGCTTCGAGCGGGGGCACTACGAGCAGTACTTC. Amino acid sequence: CASSFERGHYEQYF.

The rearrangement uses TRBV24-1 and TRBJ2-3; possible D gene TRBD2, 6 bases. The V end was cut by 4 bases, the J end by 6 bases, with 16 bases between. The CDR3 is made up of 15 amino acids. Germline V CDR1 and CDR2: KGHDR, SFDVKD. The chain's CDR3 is CATSDRGTVEDTQYF. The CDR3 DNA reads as TGTGCCACCAGTGACCGGGGGACGGTGGAGGATACGCAGTATTTT.

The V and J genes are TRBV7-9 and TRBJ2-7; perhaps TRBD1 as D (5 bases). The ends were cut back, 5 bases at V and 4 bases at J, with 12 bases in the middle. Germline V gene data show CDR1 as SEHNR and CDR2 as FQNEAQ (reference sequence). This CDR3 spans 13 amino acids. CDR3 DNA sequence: TGTGCCAGCAGCATTTCAGGGTTATACGAGCAGTACTTC. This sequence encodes CASSISGLYEQYF.

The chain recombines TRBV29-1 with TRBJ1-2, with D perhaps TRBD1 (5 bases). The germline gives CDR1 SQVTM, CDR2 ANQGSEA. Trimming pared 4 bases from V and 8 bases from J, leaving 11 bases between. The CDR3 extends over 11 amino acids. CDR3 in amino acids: CSVVRPGGYTF. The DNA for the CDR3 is TGCAGCGTTGTGCGGCCAGGGGGCTACACCTTC.

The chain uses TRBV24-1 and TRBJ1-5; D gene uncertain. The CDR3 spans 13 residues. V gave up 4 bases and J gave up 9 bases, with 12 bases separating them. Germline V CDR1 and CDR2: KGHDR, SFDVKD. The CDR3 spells CATSEGSEAPQHF. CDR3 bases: TGTGCCACCAGTGAGGGTTCTGAGGCGCCCCAGCATTTT.

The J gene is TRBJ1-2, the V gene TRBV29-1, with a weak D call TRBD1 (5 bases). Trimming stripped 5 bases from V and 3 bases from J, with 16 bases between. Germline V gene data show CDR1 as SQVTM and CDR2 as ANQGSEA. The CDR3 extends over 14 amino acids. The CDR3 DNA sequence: TGCAGCGTTCTAAGCCAGGGTGAGCACTATGGCTACACCTTC. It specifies CSVLSQGEHYGYTF.

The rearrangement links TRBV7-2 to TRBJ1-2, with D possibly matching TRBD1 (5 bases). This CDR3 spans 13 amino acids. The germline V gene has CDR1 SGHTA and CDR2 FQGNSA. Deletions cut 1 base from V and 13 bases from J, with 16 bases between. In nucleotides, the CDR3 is TGTGCCAGCAGCTTAGGATTGGACAAAACGGCCACCTTC. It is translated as CASSLGLDKTATF.

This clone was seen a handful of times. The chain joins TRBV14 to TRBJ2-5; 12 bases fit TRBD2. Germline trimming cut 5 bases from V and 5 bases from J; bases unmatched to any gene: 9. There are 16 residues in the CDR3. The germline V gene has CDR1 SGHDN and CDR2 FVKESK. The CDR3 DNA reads TGTGCCAGCAGCGACGGACTAGCGGGGCTCGGGGAGACCCAGTACTTC. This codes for CASSDGLAGLGETQYF.

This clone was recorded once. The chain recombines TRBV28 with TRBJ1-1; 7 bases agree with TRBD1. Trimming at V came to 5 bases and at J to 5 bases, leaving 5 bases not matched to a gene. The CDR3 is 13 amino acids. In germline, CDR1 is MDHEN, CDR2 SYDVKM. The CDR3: CASSRPGGTEAFF. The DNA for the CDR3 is TGTGCCAGCAGTCGGCCAGGGGGAACTGAAGCTTTCTTT.

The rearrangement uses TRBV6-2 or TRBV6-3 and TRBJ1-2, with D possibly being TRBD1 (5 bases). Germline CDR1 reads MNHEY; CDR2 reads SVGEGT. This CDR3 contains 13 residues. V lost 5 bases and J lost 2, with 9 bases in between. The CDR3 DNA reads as TGTGCCAGCAGTCCGACAGAAAACTATGGCTACACCTTC. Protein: CASSPTENYGYTF.

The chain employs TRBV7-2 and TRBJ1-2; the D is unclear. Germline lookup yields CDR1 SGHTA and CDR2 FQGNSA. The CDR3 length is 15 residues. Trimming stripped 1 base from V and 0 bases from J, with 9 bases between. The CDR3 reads CASSLGGRANYGYTF. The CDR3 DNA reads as TGTGCCAGCAGCTTAGGCGGCCGTGCTAACTATGGCTACACCTTC.

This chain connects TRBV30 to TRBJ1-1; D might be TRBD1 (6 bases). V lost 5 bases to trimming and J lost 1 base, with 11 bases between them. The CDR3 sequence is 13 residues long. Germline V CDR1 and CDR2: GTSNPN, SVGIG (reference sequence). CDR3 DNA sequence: TGTGCCTGGGAGGGGGTTTCGAACACTGAAGCTTTCTTT. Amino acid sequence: CAWEGVSNTEAFF.

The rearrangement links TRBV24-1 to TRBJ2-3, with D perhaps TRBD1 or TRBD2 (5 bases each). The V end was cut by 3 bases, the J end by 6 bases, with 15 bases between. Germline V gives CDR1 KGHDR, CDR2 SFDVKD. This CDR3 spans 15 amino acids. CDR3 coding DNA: TGTGCCACCAGTGATGTCGGGGCAGGGAAGGATACGCAGTATTTT. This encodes CATSDVGAGKDTQYF.

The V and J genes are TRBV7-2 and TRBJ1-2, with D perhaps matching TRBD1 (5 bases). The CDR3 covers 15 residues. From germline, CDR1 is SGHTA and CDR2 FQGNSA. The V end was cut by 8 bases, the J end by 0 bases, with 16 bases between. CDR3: CASGGMGSSNYGYTF. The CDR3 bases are TGTGCCAGCGGGGGAATGGGATCCTCTAACTATGGCTACACCTTC.

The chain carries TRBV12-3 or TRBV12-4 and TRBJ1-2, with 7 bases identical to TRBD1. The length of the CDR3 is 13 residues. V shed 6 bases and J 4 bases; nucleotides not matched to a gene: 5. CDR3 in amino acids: CASSMRDSYGYTF. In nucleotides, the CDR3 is TGTGCCAGCAGCATGCGGGACAGCTATGGCTACACCTTC.

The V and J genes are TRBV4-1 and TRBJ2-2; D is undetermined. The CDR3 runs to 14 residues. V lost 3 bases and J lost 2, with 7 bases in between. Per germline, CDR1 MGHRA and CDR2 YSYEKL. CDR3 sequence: CASSHGPNTGELFF. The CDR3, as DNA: TGCGCCAGCAGCCATGGGCCCAACACCGGGGAGCTGTTTTTT.

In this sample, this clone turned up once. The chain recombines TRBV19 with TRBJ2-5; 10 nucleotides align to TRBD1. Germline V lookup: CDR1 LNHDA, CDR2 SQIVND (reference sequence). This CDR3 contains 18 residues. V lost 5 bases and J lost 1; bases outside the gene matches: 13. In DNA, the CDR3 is TGTGCCAGTAGTCCGACAGGGGGCAGAACACTCGCCCAAGAGACCCAGTACTTC. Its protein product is CASSPTGGRTLAQETQYF.

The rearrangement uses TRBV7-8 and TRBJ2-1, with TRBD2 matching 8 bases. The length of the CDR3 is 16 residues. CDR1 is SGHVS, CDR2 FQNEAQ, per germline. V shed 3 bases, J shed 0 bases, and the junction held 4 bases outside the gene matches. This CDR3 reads CASSLTGGSSYNEQFF. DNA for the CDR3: TGTGCCAGCAGCTTGACGGGGGGGAGCTCCTACAATGAGCAGTTCTTC.

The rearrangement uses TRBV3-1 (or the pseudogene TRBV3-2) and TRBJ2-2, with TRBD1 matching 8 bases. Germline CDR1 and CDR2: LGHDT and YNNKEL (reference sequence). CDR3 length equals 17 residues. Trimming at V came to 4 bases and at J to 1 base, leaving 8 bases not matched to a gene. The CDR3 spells CASSPRPGTGNTGELFF. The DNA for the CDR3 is TGTGCCAGCAGCCCCCGACCCGGGACAGGGAACACCGGGGAGCTGTTTTTT.